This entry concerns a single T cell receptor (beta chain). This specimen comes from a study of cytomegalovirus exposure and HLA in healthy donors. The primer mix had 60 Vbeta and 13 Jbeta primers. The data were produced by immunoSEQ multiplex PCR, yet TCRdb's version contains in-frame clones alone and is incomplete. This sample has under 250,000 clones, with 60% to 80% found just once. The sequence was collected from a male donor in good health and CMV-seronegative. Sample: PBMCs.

The CDR3 sequence: CASSPQGTTDTQYF. DNA of the CDR3: TGTGCCAGCAGCCCACAGGGGACCACAGATACGCAGTATTTT. The rearrangement uses TRBV5-4 and TRBJ2-3, with 7 bases identical to TRBD1. The CDR3 extends over 14 amino acids. Germline V gene lookup returns CDR1 SGHNT and CDR2 YYREEE (reference sequence). Trimming took 4 bases from V and 2 from J; bases not matched to a gene: 4.